The 13 T cell receptor beta chains given below trace back to one sample, sequenced in a study of blood T cell repertoires in COVID-19. Generated by immunoSEQ multiplex PCR, the TCRdb table keeps only in-frame clones and is missing some. The table lists about 140,000 clones, roughly four fifths of them singletons. The sequenced sample was peripheral blood. Receptor source: a woman aged 50 to 65 with active or convalescent COVID-19.

The chain joins TRBV28 to TRBJ1-1; D perhaps matches TRBD1 (5 bases). The CDR3 covers 16 residues. V lost 10 bases and J 0 bases, leaving 21 bases between the germline ends. In germline, CDR1 is MDHEN, CDR2 SYDVKM. CDR3 DNA sequence: TGTGCCACAGGCTGGGGGGGGACCGTTATGAACACTGAAGCTTTCTTT. It codes for CATGWGGTVMNTEAFF. Based on the CDR3 plus reference TRBV28 and TRBJ1-1, the full variable domain is DVKVTQSSRYLVKRTGEKVFLECVQDMDHENMFWYRQDPGLGLRLIYFSYDVKMKEKGDIPEGYSVSREKKERFSLILESASTNQTSMYLCATGWGGTVMNTEAFFGQGTRLTVV.

This clone was counted only a few times. This chain joins TRBV28 and TRBJ1-1; tentatively, D is TRBD1 (6 bases). CDR3 length equals 15 residues. CDR1 is MDHEN and CDR2 is SYDVKM in the germline V gene. The V end was cut by 2 bases, the J end by 7 bases, with 17 bases between. This chain's CDR3 is CASSLGSGVVGEAFF. CDR3 nucleotide sequence: TGTGCCAGCAGTTTAGGGTCAGGGGTTGTCGGTGAAGCTTTCTTT.

This clone was found once. The rearrangement uses TRBV10-3 and TRBJ1-5, with TRBD1 as a possible D gene (5 bases). Germline CDR1 reads ENHRY; CDR2 reads SYGVKD. V lost 4 bases to trimming and J lost 7 bases, with 17 bases between them. The CDR3 runs to 15 residues. The CDR3, as DNA: TGTGCCATCAGTGGGGGAGGACATGTCGGGCAGCCCCAGCATTTT. Translated: CAISGGGHVGQPQHF.

The V and J genes are TRBV28 and TRBJ1-5; D remains ambiguous. Trimming removed 5 bases at V and 0 bases at J, with 26 bases between. Germline V lookup: CDR1 MDHEN, CDR2 SYDVKM. The CDR3 is 20 residues long. The chain's CDR3 is CASSSFGITFGLTSNQPQHF. In DNA, the CDR3 is TGTGCCAGCAGTAGTTTCGGGATTACCTTTGGGCTGACTAGCAATCAGCCCCAGCATTTT.

The V and J genes are TRBV3-1 (or the pseudogene TRBV3-2) and TRBJ1-6, with D perhaps matching TRBD1 (6 bases). This CDR3 is built from 14 residues. The V gene's germline CDR1 is LGHDT and CDR2 YNNKEL (reference sequence). Trimming left V 5 bases short and J 9 bases short, with 14 bases between. DNA of the CDR3: TGTGCCAGCAGCTCCCGACAGGACGGTTCACCCCTCCACTTT. Encoded protein: CASSSRQDGSPLHF.

V and J are TRBV6-2 or TRBV6-3 and TRBJ2-5; 8 nucleotides align to TRBD2. The CDR3 covers 14 residues. Unmatched junction bases numbered 4, after V lost 2 bases and J lost 5 bases. Germline CDR1 reads MNHEY; CDR2 reads SVGEGT. This CDR3 is CASSYASGRETQYF. In DNA, the CDR3 is TGTGCCAGCAGTTACGCTAGCGGGCGGGAGACCCAGTACTTC.

The chain links TRBV7-3 to TRBJ2-7, with TRBD2 matching over 12 bases. The CDR3 is 17 residues long. CDR1 is SGHTA and CDR2 is FQGTGA in the germline V gene. Losses at the gene ends were 0 bases for V and 6 bases for J; bases not matched to a gene: 9. The CDR3 loop reads CASSLTGLAGGLSEQYF. The DNA of the CDR3 is TGTGCCAGCAGCTTAACCGGGCTAGCGGGAGGGCTGAGCGAGCAGTACTTC.

The chain combines TRBV7-2 with TRBJ1-2, with D unclear. From germline, CDR1 is SGHTA and CDR2 FQGNSA. The CDR3 has 12 amino acids. The ends were cut back, 4 bases at V and 4 bases at J, with 7 bases in the middle. CDR3 DNA: TGTGCCAGCAGCTCTACAGCCTATGGCTACACCTTC. The encoded protein is CASSSTAYGYTF.

This clone has only a few counts. In the same sample, other DNA sequences code for this CDR3. The chain recombines TRBV10-3 with TRBJ2-7; D uncertain. This CDR3 contains 13 residues. The V gene's germline CDR1 is ENHRY and CDR2 SYGVKD. V was trimmed by 0 bases and J by 2 bases, leaving 5 bases between them. The CDR3 DNA follows: TGTGCCATCAGTGAGTCGGCGGCCTACGAGCAGTACTTC. This codes for CAISESAAYEQYF.

The chain combines TRBV11-2 with TRBJ2-7, with 7 bases identical to TRBD1. Germline CDR1 reads SGHAT; CDR2 reads FQNNGV. The J segment lost 0 bases and the V segment lost 7 bases, leaving 9 bases of the junction unmatched. The CDR3 contains 15 residues. CDR3 DNA sequence: TGTGCCAGCACCCTAAACAGGGGAGCCTCCTACGAGCAGTACTTC. This gives the protein CASTLNRGASYEQYF.

The CDR3 DNA is TGTGCCAGCAGCCTCCGACAGGGTAAGGGTGAAGCTTTCTTT. Translated: CASSLRQGKGEAFF. The V call is TRBV3-1 (or the pseudogene TRBV3-2), the J call TRBJ1-1; TRBD1 agrees at 7 bases. V trimming: 4 bases; J trimming: 7 bases; junction bases outside the gene matches: 9. Germline V lookup: CDR1 LGHDT, CDR2 YNNKEL (reference sequence). This CDR3 is built from 14 residues.

The chain links TRBV2 to TRBJ2-3; 9 nucleotides agree with TRBD2. CDR1 is SNHLY, CDR2 FYNNEI, per germline. The CDR3 runs to 15 residues. Trimming cost V 7 bases and J 2 bases; bases outside gene matches: 7. This CDR3 reads CASIPGLAVTDTQYF. The CDR3 DNA is TGTGCCAGCATCCCGGGACTAGCAGTCACAGATACGCAGTATTTT. The full variable domain, with the rest looked up from reference TRBV2 and TRBJ2-3, is EPEVTQTPSHQVTQMGQEVILRCVPISNHLYFYWYRQILGQKVEFLVSFYNNEISEKSEIFDDQFSVERPDGSNFTLKIRSTKLEDSAMYFCASIPGLAVTDTQYFGPGTRLTVL.

This chain links TRBV19 with TRBJ1-2, with TRBD1 identical over 11 bases. The CDR3 sequence is 16 residues long. Trimming at V came to 5 bases and at J to 2 bases, leaving 7 bases not matched to a gene. CDR1 is LNHDA, CDR2 SQIVND, per germline (reference sequence). CDR3 protein: CASSPRTGGANYGYTF. CDR3 bases: TGTGCCAGTAGTCCTCGGACAGGGGGCGCGAACTATGGCTACACCTTC.